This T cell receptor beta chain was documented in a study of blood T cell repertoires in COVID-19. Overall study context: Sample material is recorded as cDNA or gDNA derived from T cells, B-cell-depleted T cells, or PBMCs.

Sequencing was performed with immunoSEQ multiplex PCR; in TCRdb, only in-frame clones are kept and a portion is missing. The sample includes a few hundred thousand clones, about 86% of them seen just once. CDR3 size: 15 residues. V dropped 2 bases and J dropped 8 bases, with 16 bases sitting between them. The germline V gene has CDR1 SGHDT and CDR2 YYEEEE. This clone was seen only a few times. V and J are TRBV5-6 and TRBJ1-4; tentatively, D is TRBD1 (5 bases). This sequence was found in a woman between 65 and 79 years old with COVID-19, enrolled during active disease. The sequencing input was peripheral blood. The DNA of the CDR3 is TGTGCCAGCAGCTTTAGCGGGACGGGTAGGGAAAAACTGTTTTTT. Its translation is CASSFSGTGREKLFF.